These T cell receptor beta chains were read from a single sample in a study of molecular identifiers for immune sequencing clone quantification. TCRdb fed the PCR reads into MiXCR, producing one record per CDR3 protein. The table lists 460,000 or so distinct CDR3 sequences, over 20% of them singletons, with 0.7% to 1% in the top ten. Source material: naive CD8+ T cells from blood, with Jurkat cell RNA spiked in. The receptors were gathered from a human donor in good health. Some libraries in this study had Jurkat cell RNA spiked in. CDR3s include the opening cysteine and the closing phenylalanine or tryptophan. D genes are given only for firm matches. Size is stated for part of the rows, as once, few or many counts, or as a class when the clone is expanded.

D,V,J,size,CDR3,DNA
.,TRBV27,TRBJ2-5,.,CASSLLSMETQYF,TGTGCCAGCAGTTTATTATCTATGGAGACCCAGTACTTC
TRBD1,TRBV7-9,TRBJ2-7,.,CASSPPGTGPHEQYF,TGTGCCAGCAGCCCCCCCGGGACAGGGCCCCACGAGCAGTACTTC
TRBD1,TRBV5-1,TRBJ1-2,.,CASSFTGASGQGVSGYTF,TGCGCCAGCAGCTTTACGGGGGCGTCGGGACAGGGAGTAAGTGGCTACACCTTC
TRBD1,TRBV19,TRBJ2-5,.,CASSMTGGAETQYF,TGTGCCAGTAGTATGACAGGGGGCGCGGAGACCCAGTACTTC
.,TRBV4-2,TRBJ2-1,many,CASSQEMREQFF,TGTGCCAGCAGCCAAGAGATGCGTGAGCAGTTCTTC
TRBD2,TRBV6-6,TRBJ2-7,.,CASSREGGARDEQYF,TGTGCCAGCAGCCGGGAGGGGGGGGCGAGGGACGAGCAGTACTTC
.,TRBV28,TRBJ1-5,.,CASSDRRLYQPQHF,TGTGCCAGCAGCGACCGACGACTTTATCAGCCCCAGCATTTT
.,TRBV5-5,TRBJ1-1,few,CASDDGHNTEAFF,TGTGCCAGTGACGATGGGCACAACACTGAAGCTTTCTTT
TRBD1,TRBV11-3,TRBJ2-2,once,CASSSGGQGLNTGGLFF,TGTGCCAGCAGCTCCGGCGGACAGGGGCTGAACACCGGGGGGCTGTTTTTT
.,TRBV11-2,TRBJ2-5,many,CASSPKTGRETQYF,TGTGCCAGCAGCCCCAAAACAGGGCGAGAGACCCAGTACTTC
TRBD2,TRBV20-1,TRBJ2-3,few,CSAGRTSEEPDTQYF,TGCAGTGCTGGAAGGACTAGCGAGGAACCAGATACGCAGTATTTT
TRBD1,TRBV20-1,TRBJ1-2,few,CSALSRDRGLLGYGYTF,TGCAGTGCTCTATCGCGGGACAGGGGGCTCTTGGGCTATGGCTACACCTTC
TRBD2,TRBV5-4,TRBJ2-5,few,CASSAGTSNVETQYF,TGTGCCAGCAGCGCCGGGACTAGTAATGTAGAGACCCAGTACTTC
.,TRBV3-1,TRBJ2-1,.,CASSQDPSGLYNEQFF,TGTGCCAGCAGCCAAGATCCCAGCGGTCTCTACAATGAGCAGTTCTTC
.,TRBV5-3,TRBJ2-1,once,CASSEASSSYNEQFF,TGTGCCAGCAGCGAGGCGTCCAGCTCCTACAATGAGCAGTTCTTC
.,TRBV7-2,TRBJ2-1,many,CASSLLYNEQFF,TGTGCCAGCAGCTTACTATACAATGAGCAGTTCTTC
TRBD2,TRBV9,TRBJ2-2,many,CASRGGWNTGELFF,TGTGCCAGCAGGGGGGGGTGGAACACCGGGGAGCTGTTTTTT
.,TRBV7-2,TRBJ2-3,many,CASSAISLASPFTDTQYF,TGTGCCAGCAGCGCCATCTCCCTGGCTAGCCCCTTCACAGATACGCAGTATTTT
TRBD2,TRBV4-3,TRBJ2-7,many,CASSQTASGGPYEQYF,TGCGCCAGCAGCCAAACCGCTAGCGGGGGGCCCTACGAGCAGTACTTC